A single sample is the source of the 32 T cell receptor beta chains below, sequenced in a study of cytomegalovirus exposure and HLA in healthy donors. Measured with immunoSEQ multiplex PCR; TCRdb has only the in-frame clones, and not every one. Among about 98,000 clones listed, around nine tenths were seen once. Source material: PBMCs. These TCRs come from a woman in her twenties or thirties in good health and CMV-seronegative.

In the case of this clone: This sample includes further DNA sequences coding for the same CDR3. The genes are TRBV15 and TRBJ1-1, with 8 bases fitting TRBD1. Losses at the gene ends were 3 bases for V and 0 bases for J; bases not matched to a gene: 0. The CDR3 covers 14 residues. Germline-derived CDR1 and CDR2 are LNHNV and YYDKDF (reference sequence). The chain's CDR3 is CATSRDRVNTEAFF. The CDR3 bases are TGTGCCACCAGCAGGGACAGGGTGAACACTGAAGCTTTCTTT.

This chain links TRBV13 with TRBJ1-2, with 11 bases identical to TRBD1. V shed 0 bases and J 4 bases; nucleotides not matched to a gene: 7. Looked up from germline, CDR1 is PRHDT and CDR2 is FYEKMQ (reference sequence). The CDR3 covers 17 residues. The CDR3 coding sequence is TGTGCCAGCAGCTTAGGGCGGTGGGACAGGGGGATCTATGGCTACACCTTC. It is translated as CASSLGRWDRGIYGYTF.

The V gene is TRBV5-4, the J gene TRBJ2-7; the match to TRBD1 covers 8 bases. Per germline, CDR1 SGHNT and CDR2 YYREEE (reference sequence). The junction had 7 bases not matched to a gene; V was cut back by 2 bases and J by 3 bases. The CDR3 runs 15 residues. CDR3 sequence: CASSLGWDRSYEQYF. The CDR3 region has the DNA TGTGCCAGCAGCTTAGGGTGGGACAGGAGCTACGAGCAGTACTTC.

This clone was observed a few times. The chain has TRBV29-1 and TRBJ1-6; D is perhaps TRBD1 (5 bases). This CDR3 contains 15 residues. The V end was cut by 4 bases, the J end by 4 bases, with 14 bases between. The germline gives CDR1 SQVTM, CDR2 ANQGSEA. The CDR3 bases are TGCAGCGTTGTTATAGGCAGGGAATATAATTCACCCCTCCACTTT. The encoded protein is CSVVIGREYNSPLHF.

The V call is TRBV2, the J call TRBJ2-7, with 8 nucleotides matching TRBD1. Germline V lookup: CDR1 SNHLY, CDR2 FYNNEI. The V gene end was trimmed by 0 bases and the J gene end by 0 bases; junction bases not matched to a gene: 7. The CDR3 spans 17 residues. Here the CDR3 reads CASSEALLTGGSYEQYF. The CDR3 DNA sequence: TGTGCCAGCAGTGAAGCGCTTCTAACAGGGGGCTCCTACGAGCAGTACTTC.

The V call is TRBV18, the J call TRBJ2-7; D not resolved. This CDR3 region has 14 residues. Germline CDR1 reads KGHSH; CDR2 reads LQKENI. Trimming left V 3 bases short and J 4 bases short, with 13 bases between. Here the CDR3 DNA reads TGTGCCAGCTCACCGGTTGACACCAGTTACGAGCAGTACTTC. This sequence encodes CASSPVDTSYEQYF.

The sample holds one count of this clone. The chain has TRBV10-3 and TRBJ1-1; D is uncertain. This CDR3 comprises 14 residues. Germline loops: CDR1 ENHRY, CDR2 SYGVKD. V was trimmed by 6 bases and J by 3 bases, leaving 14 bases between them. The CDR3 sequence is CAIRTGIRDTEAFF. In DNA form, the CDR3 reads TGTGCCATCAGAACGGGGATTCGGGACACTGAAGCTTTCTTT.

This chain uses TRBV7-2 with TRBJ2-5, with a weak D call TRBD1 (6 bases). The germline gives CDR1 SGHTA, CDR2 FQGNSA. The CDR3 consists of 11 residues. The V end lost 5 bases, the J end lost 7 bases, and 8 bases lay between the germline ends. CDR3 sequence reads: CASSARGTQYF. CDR3 nucleotides: TGTGCCAGCAGCGCCAGGGGGACCCAGTACTTC.

The V call is TRBV28, the J call TRBJ2-7, with D unresolved. This CDR3 is built from 12 residues. Between the trimmed V and J ends, which lost 5 bases and 4 bases, there was a span of 9 bases. In germline, CDR1 is MDHEN, CDR2 SYDVKM. CDR3 amino acids: CASSLRVYEQYF. CDR3 in DNA: TGTGCCAGCAGTCTACGGGTATACGAGCAGTACTTC.

The J gene is TRBJ1-5, the V gene TRBV19; a weak D match, TRBD1 (6 bases). Germline lookup yields CDR1 LNHDA and CDR2 SQIVND (reference sequence). CDR3 size: 12 residues. V lost 0 bases to trimming and J lost 14 bases, with 11 bases between them. In nucleotides, the CDR3 is TGTGCCAGTAGTATAGACCACAGGGATGAGCATTTT. This sequence encodes CASSIDHRDEHF.

The chain is built from TRBV28 and TRBJ2-7; D possibly corresponds to TRBD2 (6 bases). Germline lookup yields CDR1 MDHEN and CDR2 SYDVKM. The length of the CDR3 is 15 residues. V was cut by 5 bases and J by 3 bases, with 17 bases left in between. CDR3 residues: CASSIPRDLYYEQYF. CDR3 coding DNA: TGTGCCAGCAGTATACCCCGGGACTTATACTACGAGCAGTACTTC.

This sequence joins TRBV6-1 and TRBJ1-5; D call uncertain. The V end was cut by 5 bases, the J end by 3 bases, with 5 bases between. CDR1 is MNHNS, CDR2 SASEGT, per germline. The CDR3 contains 12 residues. CDR3 DNA sequence: TGTGCCAGCAGTCGTCCCAATCAGCCCCAGCATTTT. Its translation is CASSRPNQPQHF.

The chain employs TRBV6-6 and TRBJ1-3; 9 bases are a match to TRBD1. The germline gives CDR1 MNHNY, CDR2 SVGAGI (reference sequence). CDR3 length: 15 residues. Trimming cost V 5 bases and J 7 bases; bases outside gene matches: 9. The CDR3 reads CASSGHRGQGNTIYF. The CDR3 nucleotides are TGTGCCAGCAGTGGCCACAGGGGGCAGGGGAACACCATATATTTT.

The chain couples TRBV23-1 to TRBJ2-7, with TRBD1 matching 9 bases. TRBV23-1 is sorted into the ORF group, with uncertain function. The CDR3 extends over 15 amino acids. V shed 5 bases and J 2 bases; nucleotides not matched to a gene: 7. The CDR3 spells CASSDGQGSPYEQYF. CDR3 bases: TGCGCCAGCAGTGATGGACAGGGGAGTCCCTACGAGCAGTACTTC.

The chain is built from TRBV6-6 and TRBJ2-1; the match to TRBD1 covers 7 bases. This CDR3 has 15 amino acids. CDR1 MNHNY and CDR2 SVGAGI come from the germline V gene (reference sequence). V was pared by 5 bases and J by 6 bases, with 10 bases of the junction left unmatched. CDR3 nucleotides: TGTGCCAGCAGTCTAGGGGGCCGAAGGGGCAATGAGCAGTTCTTC. The encoded protein is CASSLGGRRGNEQFF.

V gene TRBV5-1 combines with J gene TRBJ1-5, with unresolved D. Germline V gene sequence: CDR1 SGHRS, CDR2 YFSETQ. Trimming cost V 0 bases and J 11 bases, with 15 bases left between them. The CDR3 spans 14 residues. The CDR3 coding sequence is TGCGCCAGCAGCTTGGTAGGCCGAGGCGGGACCCAGCATTTT. Translation: CASSLVGRGGTQHF.

The chain uses TRBV5-1 and TRBJ2-7, with TRBD2 as a possible D gene (5 bases). Between the trimmed V and J ends, which lost 4 bases and 2 bases, there was a span of 19 bases. This CDR3 comprises 16 residues. Germline CDR1 and CDR2: SGHRS and YFSETQ. CDR3 nucleotides: TGCGCCAGCAGCCGCAGGCCCCGGACGGAGGCCTACGAGCAGTACTTC. Amino acid sequence: CASSRRPRTEAYEQYF.

The chain recombines TRBV7-8 with TRBJ2-3, with D tentatively TRBD1 (5 bases). Germline V gene sequence: CDR1 SGHVS, CDR2 FQNEAQ. V shed 0 bases and J shed 0 bases, with 7 bases lying between them. The CDR3 is made up of 15 amino acids. CDR3 amino acids: CASSLAAGSTDTQYF. The DNA of the CDR3 is TGTGCCAGCAGCTTAGCGGCAGGGAGCACAGATACGCAGTATTTT. Supplemented by reference TRBV7-8 and TRBJ2-3, the full variable domain reads GAGVSQSPRYKVAKRGQDVALRCDPISGHVSLFWYQQALGQGPEFLTYFQNEAQLDKSGLPSDRFFAERPEGSVSTLKIQRTQQEDSAVYLCASSLAAGSTDTQYFGPGTRLTVL.

The chain couples TRBV15 to TRBJ2-5, with D perhaps matching TRBD2 (6 bases). Between the trimmed V and J ends, which lost 5 bases and 2 bases, there was a span of 15 bases. Germline V lookup: CDR1 LNHNV, CDR2 YYDKDF (reference sequence). The CDR3 spans 15 residues. In DNA form, the CDR3 reads TGTGCCACCAGCTTCCAAAAGGGGACTCAAGAGACCCAGTACTTC. Translated: CATSFQKGTQETQYF.

This chain's CDR3 is CASSEVGQYGEQYF. CDR3 in DNA: TGTGCCAGCAGTGAAGTTGGACAGTACGGCGAGCAGTACTTC. The rearrangement joins TRBV25-1 to TRBJ2-7; D is perhaps TRBD1 (6 bases). Germline CDR1 is MGHDK and CDR2 is SYGVNS. Between the trimmed V and J ends, which lost 2 bases and 6 bases, there was a span of 14 bases. The CDR3 spans 14 residues.

V and J are TRBV6-1 and TRBJ1-1; 7 bases are shared with TRBD1. The CDR3 spans 14 residues. The trim removed 6 bases at V and 10 bases at J, leaving 14 bases unmatched. CDR1 MNHNS and CDR2 SASEGT come from the germline V gene. The CDR3 here is CASRLRQGRRGAFF. CDR3 DNA sequence: TGTGCCAGCAGGTTGAGACAGGGCAGGAGGGGAGCTTTCTTT.

The chain carries TRBV5-6 and TRBJ2-5; D call uncertain. The V end was cut by 0 bases, the J end by 1 base, with 4 bases between. The CDR3 is 13 amino acids. Germline loops: CDR1 SGHDT, CDR2 YYEEEE. This CDR3 reads CASSLARQETQYF. DNA for the CDR3: TGTGCCAGCAGCTTGGCCCGCCAAGAGACCCAGTACTTC.

The chain couples TRBV12-5 to TRBJ2-1; 9 bases are shared with TRBD1. V gave up 1 base and J gave up 6 bases; unmatched junction bases: 7. The CDR3 length is 16 residues. Looked up from germline, CDR1 is LGHNT and CDR2 is FRNRAP. CDR3 protein: CASGLAQTTGGNEQFF. The CDR3 nucleotides are TGTGCTAGTGGTTTGGCCCAAACGACAGGGGGCAATGAGCAGTTCTTC.

The chain employs TRBV5-1 and TRBJ2-3; tentative D call: TRBD2 (6 bases). Germline CDR1 SGHRS, CDR2 YFSETQ. V was pared by 1 base and J by 0 bases, with 12 bases between. This CDR3 spans 16 amino acids. CDR3 protein: CASSLTAGTSTDTQYF. CDR3 in DNA: TGCGCCAGCAGCTTGACGGCGGGAACTAGCACAGATACGCAGTATTTT.

This clone was seen a handful of times. Written as DNA, the CDR3 is TGTGCCAGCAGGACAGGGAACACCGGGGAGCTGTTTTTT. Amino acids: CASRTGNTGELFF. The chain links TRBV27 to TRBJ2-2; a weak D match, TRBD1 (6 bases). Germline CDR1 is MNHEY and CDR2 is SMNVEV (reference sequence). The CDR3 length is 13 residues. V was pared by 6 bases and J by 1 base, with 6 bases between.

This rearrangement joins TRBV7-2 to TRBJ2-3; the D is unclear. The CDR3 is made up of 12 amino acids. Per the germline V gene, CDR1 is SGHTA and CDR2 is FQGNSA. The germline V and J ends were trimmed by 5 bases and 3 bases, with 6 bases remaining between them. The CDR3 DNA follows: TGTGCCAGCAGCGTTTTAACAGATACGCAGTATTTT. Translating it yields CASSVLTDTQYF.

This chain joins TRBV5-6 and TRBJ1-2; TRBD1 agrees at 8 bases. Germline CDR1 and CDR2: SGHDT and YYEEEE. The CDR3 spans 12 residues. V lost 7 bases, J lost 8 bases, and 7 bases stayed unmatched. The CDR3 region is CASAGQGRGYTF. DNA of the CDR3: TGTGCCAGCGCCGGACAGGGTCGGGGCTACACCTTC.

The chain couples TRBV6-6 to TRBJ2-7; 9 bases map to TRBD1. Germline CDR1 MNHNY, CDR2 SVGAGI (reference sequence). The CDR3 has 15 amino acids. Germline trimming cut 5 bases from V and 1 base from J; bases unmatched to any gene: 6. CDR3 residues: CASSQIGTGSYEQYF. The CDR3 DNA sequence: TGTGCCAGCAGTCAAATCGGGACAGGGTCCTACGAGCAGTACTTC.

The chain uses TRBV9 and TRBJ1-6, with D hard to call. There are 14 residues in the CDR3. Trimming left V 3 bases short and J 3 bases short, with 7 bases between. Germline CDR1 and CDR2: SGDLS and YYNGEE. CDR3: CASSGRDYNSPLHF. For the CDR3, the DNA is TGTGCCAGCAGCGGCCGGGACTATAATTCACCCCTCCACTTT.

The gene calls are TRBV5-6 and TRBJ2-5, with TRBD2 matching 7 bases. Germline V CDR1 and CDR2: SGHDT, YYEEEE. After removal of 4 bases from V and 4 bases from J, the junction contained 4 bases not matched to a gene. The CDR3 runs 13 residues. The CDR3 DNA reads as TGTGCCAGCAGCCGTAGCGGGTCAGAGACCCAGTACTTC. It translates to CASSRSGSETQYF.

J is TRBJ2-3 and V is TRBV9, with D perhaps TRBD1 (5 bases). The CDR3 sequence is 15 residues long. V was cut by 5 bases and J by 1 base, with 14 bases left in between. The V gene's germline CDR1 is SGDLS and CDR2 YYNGEE. Here the CDR3 DNA reads TGTGCCAGCAGTACCTTCGACAGAGGCACAGATACGCAGTATTTT. Protein: CASSTFDRGTDTQYF.

DNA for the CDR3: TGTGCCAGCAGTTTATCGGAACAACAGGGTGGTTTTGTTTCACCCCTCCACTTT. This encodes CASSLSEQQGGFVSPLHF. This chain joins TRBV27 and TRBJ1-6; D might be TRBD1 (6 bases). The CDR3 has 18 residues. The V gene lost 0 bases and the J gene lost 9 bases, with 21 bases spanning the gap. CDR1 MNHEY and CDR2 SMNVEV come from the germline V gene (reference sequence).